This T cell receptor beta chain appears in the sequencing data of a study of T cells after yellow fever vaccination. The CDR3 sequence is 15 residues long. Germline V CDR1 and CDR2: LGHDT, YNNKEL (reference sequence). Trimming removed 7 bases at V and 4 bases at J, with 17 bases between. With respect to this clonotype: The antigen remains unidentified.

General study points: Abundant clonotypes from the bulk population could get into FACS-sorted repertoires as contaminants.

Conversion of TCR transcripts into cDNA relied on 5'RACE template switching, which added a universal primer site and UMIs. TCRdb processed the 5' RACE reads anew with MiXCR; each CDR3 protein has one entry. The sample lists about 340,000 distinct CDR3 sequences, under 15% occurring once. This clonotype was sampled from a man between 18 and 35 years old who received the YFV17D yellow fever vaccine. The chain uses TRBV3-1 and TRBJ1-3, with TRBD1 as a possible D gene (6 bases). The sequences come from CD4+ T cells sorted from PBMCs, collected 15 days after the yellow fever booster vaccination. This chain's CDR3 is CASTGRTDGGNTIYF. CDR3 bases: TGTGCCAGCACCGGTAGGACAGACGGCGGAAACACCATATATTTT.